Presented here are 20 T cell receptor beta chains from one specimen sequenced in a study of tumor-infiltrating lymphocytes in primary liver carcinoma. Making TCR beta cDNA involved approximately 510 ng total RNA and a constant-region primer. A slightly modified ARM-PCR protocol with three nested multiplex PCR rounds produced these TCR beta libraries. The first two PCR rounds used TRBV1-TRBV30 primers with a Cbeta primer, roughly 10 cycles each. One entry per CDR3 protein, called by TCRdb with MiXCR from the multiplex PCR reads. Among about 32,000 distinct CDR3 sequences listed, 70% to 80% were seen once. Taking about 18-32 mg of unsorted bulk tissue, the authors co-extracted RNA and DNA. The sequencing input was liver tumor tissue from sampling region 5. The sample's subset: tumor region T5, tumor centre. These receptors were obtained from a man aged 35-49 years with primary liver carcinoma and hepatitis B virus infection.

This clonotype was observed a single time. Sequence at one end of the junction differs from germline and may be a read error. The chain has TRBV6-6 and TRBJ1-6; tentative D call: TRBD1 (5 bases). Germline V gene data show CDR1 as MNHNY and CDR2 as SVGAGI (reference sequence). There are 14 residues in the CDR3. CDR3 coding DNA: TGTGCCAGTAGTTCCTCAGGGATAGATTCACCCCTCCACTTT. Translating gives CASSSSGIDSPLHF.

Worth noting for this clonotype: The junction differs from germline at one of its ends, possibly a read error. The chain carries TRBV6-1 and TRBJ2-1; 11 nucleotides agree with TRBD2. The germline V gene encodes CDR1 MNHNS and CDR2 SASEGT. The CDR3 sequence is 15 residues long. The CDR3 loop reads CASRGTSGTDNEQLF. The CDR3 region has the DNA TGTGCCAGCAGAGGGACTAGCGGAACTGACAATGAGCAGCTCTTC.

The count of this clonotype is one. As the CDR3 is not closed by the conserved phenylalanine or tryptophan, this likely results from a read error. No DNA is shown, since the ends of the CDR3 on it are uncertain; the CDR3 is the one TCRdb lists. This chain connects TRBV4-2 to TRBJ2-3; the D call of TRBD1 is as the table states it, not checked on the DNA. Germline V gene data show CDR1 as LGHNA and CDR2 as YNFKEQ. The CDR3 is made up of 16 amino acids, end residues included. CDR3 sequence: CASSRELAPRTDTQYS.

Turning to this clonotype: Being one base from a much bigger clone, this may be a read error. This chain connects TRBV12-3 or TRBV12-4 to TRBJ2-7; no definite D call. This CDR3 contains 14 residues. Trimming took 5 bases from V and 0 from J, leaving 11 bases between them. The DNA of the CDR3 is TGTGCCAGCAGTATAGGGAAGGGCTCCTACGAGCAGTACTTC. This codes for CASSIGKGSYEQYF.

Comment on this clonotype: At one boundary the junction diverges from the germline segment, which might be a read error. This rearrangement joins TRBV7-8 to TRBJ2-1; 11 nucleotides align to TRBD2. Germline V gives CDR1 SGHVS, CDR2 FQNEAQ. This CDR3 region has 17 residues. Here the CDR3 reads CASGLFVGWTSGNEQFF. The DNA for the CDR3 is TGTGCCAGCGGCTTGTTCGTAGGTTGGACTAGCGGGAATGAGCAGTTCTTC. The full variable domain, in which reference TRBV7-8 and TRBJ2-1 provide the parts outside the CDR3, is GAGVSQSPRYKVAKRGQDVALRCDPISGHVSLFWYQQALGQGPEFLTYFQNEAQLDKSGLPSDRFFAERPEGSVSTLKIQRTQQEDSAVYLCASGLFVGWTSGNEQFFGPGTRLTVL.

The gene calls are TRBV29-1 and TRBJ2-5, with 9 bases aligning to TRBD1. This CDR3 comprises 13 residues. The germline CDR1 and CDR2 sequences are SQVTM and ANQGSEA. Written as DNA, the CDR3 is TGCGGCATTCCAGGACAGGGGCAAGAGACCCAGTACTTC. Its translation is CGIPGQGQETQYF.

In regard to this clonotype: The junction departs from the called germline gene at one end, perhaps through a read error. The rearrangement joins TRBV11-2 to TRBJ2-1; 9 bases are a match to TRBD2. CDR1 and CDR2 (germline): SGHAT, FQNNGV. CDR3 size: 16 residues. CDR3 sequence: CACVLELLAGMNEQLF. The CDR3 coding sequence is TGTGCCTGCGTCTTAGAGCTCCTAGCGGGAATGAATGAGCAGCTCTTC.

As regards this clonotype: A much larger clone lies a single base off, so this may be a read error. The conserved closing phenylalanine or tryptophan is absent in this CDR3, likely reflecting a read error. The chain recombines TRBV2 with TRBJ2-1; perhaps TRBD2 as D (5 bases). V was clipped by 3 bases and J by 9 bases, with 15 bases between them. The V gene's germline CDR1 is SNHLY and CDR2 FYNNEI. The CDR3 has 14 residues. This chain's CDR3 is CASSESRGWSEQFL. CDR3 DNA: TGTGCCAGCAGTGAGAGTCGGGGATGGAGTGAGCAGTTCTTG.

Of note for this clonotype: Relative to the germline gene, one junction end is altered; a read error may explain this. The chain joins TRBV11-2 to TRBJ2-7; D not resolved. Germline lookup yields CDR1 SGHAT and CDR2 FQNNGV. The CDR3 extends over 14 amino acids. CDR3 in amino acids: CASSLYLGGWEQYF. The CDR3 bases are TGTGCTAGCAGCTTATATCTTGGTGGATGGGAACAGTACTTC.

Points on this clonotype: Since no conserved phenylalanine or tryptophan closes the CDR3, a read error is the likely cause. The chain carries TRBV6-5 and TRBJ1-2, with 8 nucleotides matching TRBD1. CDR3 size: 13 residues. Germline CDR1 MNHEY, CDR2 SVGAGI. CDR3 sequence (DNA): TGTGCCGGCAGATATGACAGGGGAAGAGGCTACACCATC. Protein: CAGRYDRGRGYTI.

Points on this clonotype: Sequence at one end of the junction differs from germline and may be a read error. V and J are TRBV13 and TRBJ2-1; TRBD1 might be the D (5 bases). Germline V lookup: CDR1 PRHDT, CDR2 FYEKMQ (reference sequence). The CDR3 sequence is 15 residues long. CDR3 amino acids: CGSSRLGQGNNEQFF. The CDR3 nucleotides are TGTGGCAGCAGCCGCCTGGGGCAGGGAAACAATGAGCAGTTCTTC.

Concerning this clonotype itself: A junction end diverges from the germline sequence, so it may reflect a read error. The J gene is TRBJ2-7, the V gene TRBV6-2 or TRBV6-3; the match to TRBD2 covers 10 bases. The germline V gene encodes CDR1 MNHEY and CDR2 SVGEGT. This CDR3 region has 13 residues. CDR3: CATLASGRYGQHF. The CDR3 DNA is TGTGCCACCCTGGCTAGCGGGAGATACGGGCAGCACTTC.

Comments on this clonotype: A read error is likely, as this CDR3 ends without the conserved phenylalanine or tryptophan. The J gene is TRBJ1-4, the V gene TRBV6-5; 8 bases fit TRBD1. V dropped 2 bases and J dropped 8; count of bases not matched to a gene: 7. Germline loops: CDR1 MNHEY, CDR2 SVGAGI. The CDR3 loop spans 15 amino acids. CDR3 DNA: TGTGCCAGCAGTTACGCCGGGACAGGAGAAGAAAAACTGTTTCTC. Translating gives CASSYAGTGEEKLFL.

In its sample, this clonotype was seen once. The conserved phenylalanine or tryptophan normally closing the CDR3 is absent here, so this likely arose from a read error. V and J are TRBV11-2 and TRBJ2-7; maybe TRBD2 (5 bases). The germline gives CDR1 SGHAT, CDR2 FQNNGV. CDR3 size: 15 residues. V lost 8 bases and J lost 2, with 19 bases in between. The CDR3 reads CASGLSSGITYEQYY. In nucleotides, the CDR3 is TGTGCCAGCGGCCTATCCTCGGGGATTACCTACGAGCAGTACTAC.

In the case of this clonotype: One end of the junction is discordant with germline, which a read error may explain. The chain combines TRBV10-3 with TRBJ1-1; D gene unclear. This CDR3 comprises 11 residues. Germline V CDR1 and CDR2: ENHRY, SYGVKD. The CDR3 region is CAISTVTEASF. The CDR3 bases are TGTGCCATCAGTACCGTGACTGAAGCTTCCTTT.

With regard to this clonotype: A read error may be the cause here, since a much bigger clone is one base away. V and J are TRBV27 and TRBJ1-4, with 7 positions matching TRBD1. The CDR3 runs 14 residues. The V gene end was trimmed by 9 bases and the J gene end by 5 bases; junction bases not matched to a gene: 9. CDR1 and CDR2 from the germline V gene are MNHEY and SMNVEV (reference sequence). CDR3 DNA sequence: TGTGCCAGAGCCGTACAGGGGTTAAATGAAAAACTGTTTTTT. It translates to CARAVQGLNEKLFF. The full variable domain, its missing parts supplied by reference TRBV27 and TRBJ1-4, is EAQVTQNPRYLITVTGKKLTVTCSQNMNHEYMSWYRQDPGLGLRQIYYSMNVEVTDKGDVPEGYKVSRKEKRNFPLILESPSPNQTSLYFCARAVQGLNEKLFFGSGTQLSVL.

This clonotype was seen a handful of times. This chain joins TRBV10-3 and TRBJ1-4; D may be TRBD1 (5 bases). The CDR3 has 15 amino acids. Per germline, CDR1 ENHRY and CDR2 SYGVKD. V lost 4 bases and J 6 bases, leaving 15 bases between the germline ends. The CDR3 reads CAISGVRAPDEKLFF. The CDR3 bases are TGTGCCATCAGTGGGGTCAGGGCCCCTGATGAAAAACTGTTTTTT.

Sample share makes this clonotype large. CDR3 coding DNA: TGTGCCAGCAGTGAAATCTCCTATAGCAATCAGCCCCAGCATTTT. Translating it yields CASSEISYSNQPQHF. The V call is TRBV6-1, the J call TRBJ1-5; D gene unclear. Trimming left V 2 bases short and J 0 bases short, with 8 bases between. Germline V gene data show CDR1 as MNHNS and CDR2 as SASEGT. CDR3 length: 15 amino acids.

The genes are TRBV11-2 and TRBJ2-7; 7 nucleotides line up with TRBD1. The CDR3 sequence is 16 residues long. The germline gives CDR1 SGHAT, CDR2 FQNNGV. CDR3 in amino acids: CDGSFYQAGGRYEQYF. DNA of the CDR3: TGTGACGGCAGCTTCTATCAGGCAGGGGGTCGCTACGAGCAGTACTTC.

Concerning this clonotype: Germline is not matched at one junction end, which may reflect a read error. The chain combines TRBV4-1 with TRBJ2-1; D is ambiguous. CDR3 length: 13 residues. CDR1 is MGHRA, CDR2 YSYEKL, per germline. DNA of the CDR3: TGCGCCGGCAGCCCAGGAGTCCGAGGTGGGCAGTTCTTC. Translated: CAGSPGVRGGQFF.